This TCR beta chain was found in a study of T cell responses to AZD1222 COVID-19 vaccine. Findings and limits, study-wide: Donor demographics were predominantly white British with a female majority; clonal diversity may be underestimated. Spike-spanning, vaccine-associated CD4 TCRs were dominant at 160-218 and 743-854.

Profiling relied on immunoSEQ multiplex PCR, and the TCRdb table lists in-frame clones only, not all of them. The repertoire holds approximately 300,000 clones, 94% seen once, with 0.55% in the top ten. Details on this clone: Its matching antigen is unknown.

This CDR3 has 11 amino acids. The germline V gene has CDR1 DFQATT and CDR2 SNEGSKA (reference sequence). Trimming stripped 6 bases from V and 5 bases from J, with 11 bases between. The chain employs TRBV20-1 and TRBJ2-7; D might be TRBD2 (7 bases). This TCR came from an adult who received the AZD1222 COVID-19 vaccine. Source: peripheral blood, taken 28 days after the second AZD1222 dose. The CDR3 sequence is CSAGGADEQYF. The DNA for the CDR3 is TGCAGTGCAGGGGGGGCAGACGAGCAGTACTTC.